The rows below give T cell receptor beta chains drawn from one sample of a study of response to subunit inactivated influenza vaccine. In TCRdb, the RT-PCR reads were re-called with MiXCR into one record per CDR3 protein. The sample carries over 750,000 distinct CDR3 sequences, 21% recorded once. Sequenced material: PBMCs from blood, taken around 5 days after vaccination. The receptors were sampled from a man aged 50 to 59 who received an inactivated influenza vaccine. Both conserved end residues are part of each CDR3. Each record gives: J gene, V gene, clone size, CDR3 length, D gene, CDR3 protein, CDR3 DNA. The D gene is left open where the match is weak. Clone size appears in some rows only: once, few, many, or a class for an expanded clone.

TRBJ2-5 TRBV24-1 few 16 . CATSEPQGDGKETQYF TGTGCCACCAGTGAGCCACAGGGAGACGGGAAAGAGACCCAGTACTTC
TRBJ1-2 TRBV29-1 many 14 . CSVGTIQGDYGYTF TGCAGCGTTGGAACAATACAGGGAGACTATGGCTACACCTTC
TRBJ2-1 TRBV20-1 . 15 TRBD2 CSARTGLAGRNEQFF TGCAGTGCTAGGACGGGACTAGCGGGGCGCAATGAGCAGTTCTTC
TRBJ2-5 TRBV5-1 few 14 . CASRLEPVQETQYF TGCGCCAGCAGGCTCGAGCCCGTCCAAGAGACCCAGTACTTC
TRBJ2-1 TRBV2 . 14 . CASRVSTSYNEQFF TGTGCCAGCAGAGTATCTACGTCCTACAATGAGCAGTTCTTC
TRBJ1-1 TRBV7-2 . 14 . CASSLVEESTEAFF TGTGCCAGCAGCTTAGTGGAGGAGAGCACTGAAGCTTTCTTT
TRBJ2-2 TRBV5-5 . 16 TRBD2 CASSVPGTSGTGELFF TGTGCCAGCAGCGTACCCGGGACTAGCGGCACCGGGGAGCTGTTTTTT
TRBJ2-3 TRBV10-3 . 15 TRBD2 CAISGSSGSADTQYF TGTGCCATCAGTGGGTCTAGCGGGAGCGCAGATACGCAGTATTTT
TRBJ2-6 TRBV20-1 . 16 . CSARGRGRVGANVLTF TGCAGTGCCCGAGGGCGGGGGCGCGTTGGGGCCAACGTCCTGACTTTC
TRBJ1-3 TRBV12-3/TRBV12-4 . 14 . CASSRQRRLNTIYF TGTGCCAGCAGCAGACAGAGGAGATTAAACACCATATATTTT
TRBJ2-7 TRBV10-3 once 13 TRBD2 CAILAGGLDEQYF TGTGCCATCCTCGCGGGAGGTCTGGACGAGCAGTACTTC
TRBJ2-5 TRBV25-1 few 14 . CASSEMTPQETQYF TGTGCCAGCAGTGAAATGACTCCCCAAGAGACCCAGTACTTC
TRBJ2-7 TRBV7-9 . 13 . CASSPPNFYEQYF TGTGCCAGCAGCCCCCCTAACTTCTACGAGCAGTACTTC
TRBJ2-1 TRBV3-1 . 15 . CASSTPVSRNNEQFF TGTGCCAGCAGCACCCCTGTGTCTAGAAACAATGAGCAGTTCTTC
TRBJ2-1 TRBV28 few 15 TRBD2 CASSLAGATYNEQFF TGTGCCAGCAGTCTAGCGGGAGCTACCTACAATGAGCAGTTCTTC
TRBJ2-1 TRBV24-1 . 15 . CATSDLHGQGNEQFF TGTGCCACCAGTGATTTGCATGGGCAGGGCAATGAGCAGTTCTTC
TRBJ2-7 TRBV7-9 . 14 TRBD1 CASSSGQGNYAQYF TGTGCCAGCAGCTCCGGACAGGGGAACTACGCGCAGTACTTC
TRBJ1-2 TRBV7-2 many 12 . CASSNTGYGYTF TGTGCCAGCAGCAACACAGGGTATGGCTACACCTTC
TRBJ2-6 TRBV12-3/TRBV12-4 many 14 . CASSTRSGANVLTF TGTGCCAGCAGTACCCGGTCTGGGGCCAACGTCCTGACTTTC
TRBJ2-5 TRBV18 . 16 . CASSLLLAGSEETQYF TGTGCCAGCTCACTCCTCCTCGCGGGAAGCGAGGAGACCCAGTACTTC
TRBJ1-1 TRBV6-1 . 13 . CASSTGRNTEAFF TGTGCCAGCAGCACGGGGCGGAACACTGAAGCTTTCTTT
TRBJ2-3 TRBV10-3 few 13 . CAISESATDTQYF TGTGCCATCAGTGAGTCAGCCACAGATACGCAGTATTTT
TRBJ2-3 TRBV11-3 many 19 TRBD2 CASSLDPTSGGAGVDTQYF TGTGCCAGCAGCTTAGATCCGACTAGCGGGGGGGCCGGGGTAGATACGCAGTATTTT
TRBJ2-1 TRBV12-3/TRBV12-4 . 12 . CASRLSAGEQFF TGTGCCAGCAGACTCTCGGCCGGTGAGCAGTTCTTC
TRBJ1-6 TRBV28 few 14 . CASWDGPFNSPLHF TGTGCCAGCTGGGATGGGCCATTCAATTCACCCCTCCACTTT
TRBJ2-6 TRBV4-3 few 16 . CASSQVRRSGANVLTF TGCGCCAGCAGCCAAGTCCGTCGCTCTGGGGCCAACGTCCTGACTTTC
TRBJ2-1 TRBV24-1 . 14 . CATGRETVNNEQFF TGTGCCACCGGAAGAGAGACAGTGAACAATGAGCAGTTCTTC
TRBJ2-4 TRBV20-1 . 14 . CSASPQGIKNIQYF TGCAGTGCTAGTCCCCAGGGGATCAAAAACATTCAGTACTTC
TRBJ2-7 TRBV10-3 few 12 . CAISEMKRDPLF TGTGCCATCAGTGAAATGAAGAGAGACCCTTTATTC
TRBJ2-5 TRBV7-9 few 17 TRBD2 CASSPTSGVIGRGTQYF TGTGCCAGCAGCCCCACTAGCGGGGTCATAGGACGTGGGACCCAGTACTTC
TRBJ1-4 TRBV12-3/TRBV12-4 few 16 . CASSLGQVTKNEKLFF TGTGCCAGCAGTTTGGGACAAGTAACCAAGAATGAAAAACTGTTTTTT
TRBJ2-1 TRBV4-3 few 18 . CASSQDPGGGGYYNEQFF TGCGCCAGCAGCCAAGATCCAGGCGGCGGGGGCTACTACAATGAGCAGTTCTTC
TRBJ2-4 TRBV12-3/TRBV12-4 . 15 . CASSSPGVGKNIQYF TGTGCCAGCAGTTCACCAGGGGTTGGCAAAAACATTCAGTACTTC
TRBJ2-3 TRBV18 few 14 . CASSPRSATDTQYF TGTGCCAGCTCACCCCGTAGTGCCACAGATACGCAGTATTTT
TRBJ2-3 TRBV10-3 few 15 . CAISEQRGRTDTQYF TGTGCCATCAGTGAGCAGAGAGGTCGAACAGATACGCAGTATTTT
TRBJ1-1 TRBV7-8 . 17 . CASSLARGLGGGTEAFF TGTGCCAGCAGCTTAGCTCGGGGATTGGGAGGGGGCACTGAAGCTTTCTTT
TRBJ2-1 TRBV12-3/TRBV12-4 many 11 . CASSHLEEQFF TGTGCCAGCAGTCATCTCGAAGAGCAGTTCTTC
TRBJ2-5 TRBV20-1 many 14 TRBD1 CSGFPRTGQETQYF TGCAGTGGATTCCCCCGGACAGGCCAAGAGACCCAGTACTTC
TRBJ1-5 TRBV7-2 . 17 TRBD1 CASSLTGQTYSNQPQHF TGTGCCAGCAGCTTGACGGGACAGACGTATAGCAATCAGCCCCAGCATTTT
TRBJ1-3 TRBV7-9 . 17 . CASSLGGGFWSGNTIYF TGTGCCAGCAGCTTAGGAGGCGGATTTTGGTCTGGGAACACCATATATTTT
TRBJ2-2 TRBV4-1 . 16 . CASRKLGQRNTGELFF TGCGCCAGCAGGAAGTTAGGACAGCGGAACACCGGGGAGCTGTTTTTT
TRBJ2-2 TRBV28 . 13 . CASSKHDTGELFF TGTGCCAGCAGTAAGCATGACACCGGGGAGCTGTTTTTT
TRBJ2-3 TRBV24-1 . 12 TRBD2 CATGGGTDTQYF TGTGCCACCGGGGGGGGGACAGATACGCAGTATTTT
TRBJ2-2 TRBV20-1 few 15 TRBD1 CSARRTGGNTGELFF TGCAGTGCTAGGAGGACAGGGGGCAACACCGGGGAGCTGTTTTTT
TRBJ1-1 TRBV10-3 . 17 . CAISDGGLYLTNTEAFF TGTGCCATCAGTGATGGGGGACTCTACCTTACCAACACTGAAGCTTTCTTT
TRBJ1-2 TRBV10-3 . 15 TRBD1 CAISVTGQGNYGYTF TGTGCCATCAGTGTCACCGGACAGGGCAACTATGGCTACACCTTC